This T cell receptor (beta chain) was sequenced for a study of cytomegalovirus exposure and HLA in healthy donors. Using immunoSEQ multiplex PCR, the repertoire was profiled, and TCRdb retains in-frame clones only, with some absent. The table includes roughly 98,000 clones, about 88% detected once. Worth noting for this clone: What it recognizes is unknown.

Study-level results: Some 150 TCR beta chains were listed as cytomegalovirus-associated. Subsequent analysis revealed that first-cohort TCR clusters tended to co-occur in the approximately 120 validation repertoires.

Germline V gives CDR1 SGHRS, CDR2 YFSETQ. The ends lost 2 bases at V and 3 bases at J; junction bases unmatched: 8. The CDR3 is made up of 15 amino acids. The receptor was isolated from a man aged 18 to 30 in good health and CMV-seropositive. This chain links TRBV5-1 with TRBJ2-7; TRBD1 matches 7 bases. Sequenced material: PBMCs. The CDR3 region is CASSFTGDGYYEQYF. The CDR3 DNA reads TGCGCCAGCAGCTTTACAGGGGACGGTTACTACGAGCAGTACTTC.